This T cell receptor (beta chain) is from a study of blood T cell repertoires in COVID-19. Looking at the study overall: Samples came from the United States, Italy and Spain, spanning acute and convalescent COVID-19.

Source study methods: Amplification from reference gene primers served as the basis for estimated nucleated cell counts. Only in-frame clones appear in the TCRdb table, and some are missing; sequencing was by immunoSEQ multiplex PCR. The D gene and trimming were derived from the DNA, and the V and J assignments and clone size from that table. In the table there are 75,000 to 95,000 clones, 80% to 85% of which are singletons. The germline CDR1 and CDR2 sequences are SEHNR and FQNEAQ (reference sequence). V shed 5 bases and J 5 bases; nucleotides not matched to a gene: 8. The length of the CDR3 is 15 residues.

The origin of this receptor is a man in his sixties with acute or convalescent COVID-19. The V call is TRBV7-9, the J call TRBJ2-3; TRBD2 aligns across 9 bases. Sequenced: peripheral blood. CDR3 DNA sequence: TGTGCCAGCAGCCCCCTGCGGGGGGGCATAGATACGCAGTATTTT. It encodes CASSPLRGGIDTQYF.